These 7 T cell receptor beta chains were all obtained from the same sample, sequenced in a study of graft-versus-host responses after intestinal transplantation. Responders (approximately 200,000, CFSE-labeled) met approximately 200,000 stimulators that were irradiated and violet-dye-labeled. Here immunoSEQ multiplex PCR was the method, and the copy in TCRdb shows in-frame clones only, minus some. Of several thousand clones listed, 25% to 30% are singletons. Here the sequenced sample was alloreactive CD8+ T cells from a mixed lymphocyte reaction culture, taken before transplantation. Specified subset: CFSE-low proliferating T cells sorted from roughly six-day pre-transplant mixed lymphocyte reaction (GvH or HvG direction). These receptors were taken from a human patient who was an organ donor for intestinal transplantation.

In its sample, this clone was seen a few times. The V call is TRBV10-3, the J call TRBJ2-5, with D possibly being TRBD2 (5 bases). Trimming stripped 4 bases from V and 5 bases from J, with 11 bases between. The CDR3 is made up of 13 amino acids. In germline, CDR1 is ENHRY, CDR2 SYGVKD. CDR3 sequence (DNA): TGTGCCATCAGTGTACTATGGAGGGAGACCCAGTACTTC. Translation gives CAISVLWRETQYF.

The gene calls are TRBV7-3 and TRBJ2-5, with 12 positions matching TRBD1. V was clipped by 1 base and J by 5 bases; unmatched bases: 14. This CDR3 spans 19 amino acids. Germline V gene data show CDR1 as SGHTA and CDR2 as FQGTGA. The CDR3 DNA reads TGTGCCAGCAGCTTAAATAGTCCAGGGACAGGGGGCGCGGGGGAGACCCAGTACTTC. This sequence encodes CASSLNSPGTGGAGETQYF.

J is TRBJ1-4 and V is TRBV9; D perhaps matches TRBD1 (5 bases). Germline values: CDR1 SGDLS, CDR2 YYNGEE. CDR3 length: 14 residues. V was cut by 0 bases and J by 6 bases, with 9 bases left in between. CDR3 sequence (DNA): TGTGCCAGCAGCGTAGAAGGGGCCGATGAAAAACTGTTTTTT. It specifies CASSVEGADEKLFF.

This sequence joins TRBV28 and TRBJ1-6, with 10 bases lining up with TRBD1. The CDR3 spans 17 residues. The V and J ends lost 2 bases and 8 bases, in that order; junction bases with no gene match: 9. Looked up from germline, CDR1 is MDHEN and CDR2 is SYDVKM. CDR3 sequence: CASSLMRDRGGYSPLHF. DNA of the CDR3: TGTGCCAGCAGTTTAATGAGGGACAGGGGTGGATATTCACCCCTCCACTTT. The variable domain in full, with the rest retrieved from reference TRBV28 and TRBJ1-6, is DVKVTQSSRYLVKRTGEKVFLECVQDMDHENMFWYRQDPGLGLRLIYFSYDVKMKEKGDIPEGYSVSREKKERFSLILESASTNQTSMYLCASSLMRDRGGYSPLHFGNGTRLTVT.

This clone rates as medium-sized. This chain connects TRBV15 to TRBJ1-6, with a possible D match to TRBD1 (5 bases). This CDR3 is 14 amino acids long. Germline loops: CDR1 LNHNV, CDR2 YYDKDF (reference sequence). V was cut by 0 bases and J by 8 bases, with 8 bases left in between. This CDR3 is CATSRDGGDSPLHF. CDR3 in DNA: TGTGCCACCAGCAGAGATGGGGGGGATTCACCCCTCCACTTT.

This clone is medium-sized in the sample. J is TRBJ1-1 and V is TRBV5-4; weak D call: TRBD1 (6 bases). Germline V CDR1 and CDR2: SGHNT, YYREEE (reference sequence). This CDR3 has 16 amino acids. Between the trimmed V and J ends, which lost 4 bases and 3 bases, there was a span of 19 bases. The CDR3 region is CASSPLTGRPDTEAFF. The CDR3 DNA reads as TGTGCCAGCAGCCCCCTCACAGGGCGCCCCGACACTGAAGCTTTCTTT.

This clone has a handful of counts. The V call is TRBV5-4, the J call TRBJ1-4; D unclear. From germline, CDR1 is SGHNT and CDR2 YYREEE (reference sequence). Between the trimmed V and J ends, which lost 4 bases and 0 bases, there was a span of 13 bases. The CDR3 covers 16 residues. CDR3 in DNA: TGTGCCAGCAGCCAAGATCTGACTCCAACTAATGAAAAACTGTTTTTT. Protein: CASSQDLTPTNEKLFF.